This TCR beta chain was documented in a study of siplizumab effects on memory and regulatory T cells. Points from the study as a whole: Proliferating Tregs from siplizumab cultures lacked functional confirmation of suppression.

Trimming pared 8 bases from V and 4 bases from J, leaving 11 bases between. The CDR3 has 12 residues. Germline CDR1 MDHEN, CDR2 SYDVKM. Across a few donor pairs, the naive, memory, effector memory and TEMRA subsets were sequenced without stimulation. Assaying covered about 99,000 TCR templates per sample. The method was immunoSEQ multiplex PCR; TCRdb's version includes in-frame clones alone and lacks a portion of them. Among approximately 60,000 clones listed, roughly 85% were seen once. This clone is termed medium-sized. The antigen is not known. This clonotype was sampled from a human donor in good health. Sequencing used memory CD4+ T cells sorted from blood. The chain carries TRBV28 and TRBJ1-2; D may be TRBD1 (6 bases). Here the CDR3 reads CASQEGGYGYTF. CDR3 DNA: TGTGCCAGCCAAGAAGGGGGCTATGGCTACACCTTC.